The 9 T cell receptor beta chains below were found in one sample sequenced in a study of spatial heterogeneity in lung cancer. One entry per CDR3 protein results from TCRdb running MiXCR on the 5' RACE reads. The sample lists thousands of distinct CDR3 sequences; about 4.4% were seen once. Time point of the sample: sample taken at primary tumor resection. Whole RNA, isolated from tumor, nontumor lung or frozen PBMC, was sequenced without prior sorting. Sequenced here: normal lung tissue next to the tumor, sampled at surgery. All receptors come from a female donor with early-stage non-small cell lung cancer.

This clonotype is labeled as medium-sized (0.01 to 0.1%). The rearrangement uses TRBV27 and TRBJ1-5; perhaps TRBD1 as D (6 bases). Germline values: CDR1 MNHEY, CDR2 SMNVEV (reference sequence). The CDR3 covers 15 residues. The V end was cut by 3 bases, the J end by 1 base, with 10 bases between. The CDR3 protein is CASSFTGRSNQPQHF. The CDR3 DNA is TGTGCCAGCAGTTTCACAGGGAGGAGCAATCAGCCCCAGCATTTT.

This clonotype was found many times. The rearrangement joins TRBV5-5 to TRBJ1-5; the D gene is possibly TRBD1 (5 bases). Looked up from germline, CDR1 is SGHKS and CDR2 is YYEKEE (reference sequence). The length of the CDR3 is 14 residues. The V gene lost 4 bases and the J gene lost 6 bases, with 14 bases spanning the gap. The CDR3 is CASSPWGNSQPQHF. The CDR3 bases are TGTGCCAGCAGCCCATGGGGGAACAGTCAGCCCCAGCATTTT.

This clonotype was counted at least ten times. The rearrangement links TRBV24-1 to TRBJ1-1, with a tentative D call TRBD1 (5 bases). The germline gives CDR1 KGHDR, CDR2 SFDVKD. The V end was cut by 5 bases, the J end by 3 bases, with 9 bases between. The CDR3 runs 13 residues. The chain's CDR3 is CATSAGGDTEAFF. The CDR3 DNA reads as TGTGCCACCAGTGCCGGGGGTGACACTGAAGCTTTCTTT.

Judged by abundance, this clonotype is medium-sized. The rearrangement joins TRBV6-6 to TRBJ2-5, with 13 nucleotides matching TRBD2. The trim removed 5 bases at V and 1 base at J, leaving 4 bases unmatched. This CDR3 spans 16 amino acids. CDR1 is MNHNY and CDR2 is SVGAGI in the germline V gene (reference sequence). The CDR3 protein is CASSRLAGGAQETQYF. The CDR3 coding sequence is TGTGCCAGCAGTCGACTAGCGGGGGGCGCCCAAGAGACCCAGTACTTC.

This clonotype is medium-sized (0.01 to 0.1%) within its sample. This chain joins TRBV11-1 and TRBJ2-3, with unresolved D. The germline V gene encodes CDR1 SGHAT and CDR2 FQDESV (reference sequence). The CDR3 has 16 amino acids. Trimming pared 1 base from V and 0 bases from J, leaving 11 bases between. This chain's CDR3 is CASSLDTFSSTDTQYF. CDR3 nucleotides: TGTGCCAGCAGCTTAGATACCTTCTCTAGCACAGATACGCAGTATTTT.

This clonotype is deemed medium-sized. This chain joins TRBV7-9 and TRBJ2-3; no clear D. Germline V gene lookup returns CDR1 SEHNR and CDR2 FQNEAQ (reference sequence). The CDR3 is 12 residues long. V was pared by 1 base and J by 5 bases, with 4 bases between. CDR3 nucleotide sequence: TGTGCCAGCAGCTTAGTCGAAGATACGCAGTATTTT. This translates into CASSLVEDTQYF.

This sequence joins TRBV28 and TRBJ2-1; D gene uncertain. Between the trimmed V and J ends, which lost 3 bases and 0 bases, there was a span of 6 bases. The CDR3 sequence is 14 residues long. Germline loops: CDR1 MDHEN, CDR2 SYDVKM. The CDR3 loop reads CASSLWNSYNEQFF. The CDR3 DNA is TGTGCCAGCAGTTTGTGGAACTCCTACAATGAGCAGTTCTTC. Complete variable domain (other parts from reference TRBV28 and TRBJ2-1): DVKVTQSSRYLVKRTGEKVFLECVQDMDHENMFWYRQDPGLGLRLIYFSYDVKMKEKGDIPEGYSVSREKKERFSLILESASTNQTSMYLCASSLWNSYNEQFFGPGTRLTVL.

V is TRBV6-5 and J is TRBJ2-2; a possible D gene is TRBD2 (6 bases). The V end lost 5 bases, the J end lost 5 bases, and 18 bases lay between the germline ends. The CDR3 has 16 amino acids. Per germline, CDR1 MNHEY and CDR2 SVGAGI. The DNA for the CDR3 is TGTGCCAGCAGTGACCTCCCCCCGGGGGTAACCGGGGAGCTGTTTTTT. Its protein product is CASSDLPPGVTGELFF.

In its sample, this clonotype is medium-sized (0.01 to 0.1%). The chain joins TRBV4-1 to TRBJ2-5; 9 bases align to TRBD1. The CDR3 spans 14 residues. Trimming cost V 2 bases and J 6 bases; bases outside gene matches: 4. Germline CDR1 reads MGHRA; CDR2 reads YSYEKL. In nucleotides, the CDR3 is TGCGCCAGCAGCCAACCGACAGGGGGGCAGACCCAGTACTTC. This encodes CASSQPTGGQTQYF.